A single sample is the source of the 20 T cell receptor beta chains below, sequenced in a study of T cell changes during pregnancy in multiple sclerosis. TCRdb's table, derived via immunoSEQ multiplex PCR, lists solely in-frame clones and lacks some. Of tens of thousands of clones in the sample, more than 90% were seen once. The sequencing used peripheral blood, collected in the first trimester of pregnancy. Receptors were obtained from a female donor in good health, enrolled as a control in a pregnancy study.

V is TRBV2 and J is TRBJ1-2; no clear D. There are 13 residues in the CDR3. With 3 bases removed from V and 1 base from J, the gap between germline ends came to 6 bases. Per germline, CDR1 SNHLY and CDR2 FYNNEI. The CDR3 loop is CASSEEINYGYTF. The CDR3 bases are TGTGCCAGCAGTGAGGAGATTAACTATGGCTACACCTTC.

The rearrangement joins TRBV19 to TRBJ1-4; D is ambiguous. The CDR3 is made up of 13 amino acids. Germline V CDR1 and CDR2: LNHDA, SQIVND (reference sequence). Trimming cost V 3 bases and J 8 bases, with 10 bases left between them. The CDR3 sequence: CASSIGGREKLFF. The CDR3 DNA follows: TGTGCCAGTAGTATTGGAGGCAGGGAAAAACTGTTTTTT.

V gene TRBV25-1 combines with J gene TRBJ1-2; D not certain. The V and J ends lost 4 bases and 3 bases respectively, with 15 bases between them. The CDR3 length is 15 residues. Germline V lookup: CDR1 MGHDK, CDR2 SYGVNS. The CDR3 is CASSVPLGADYGYTF. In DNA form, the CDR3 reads TGTGCCAGCAGTGTGCCCCTTGGAGCTGACTATGGCTACACCTTC.

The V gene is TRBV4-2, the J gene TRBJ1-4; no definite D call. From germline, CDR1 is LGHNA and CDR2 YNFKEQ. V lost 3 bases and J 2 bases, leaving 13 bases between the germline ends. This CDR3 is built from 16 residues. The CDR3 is CASSQEGGRTNEKLFF. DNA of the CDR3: TGTGCCAGCAGCCAGGAGGGCGGTAGGACTAATGAAAAACTGTTTTTT.

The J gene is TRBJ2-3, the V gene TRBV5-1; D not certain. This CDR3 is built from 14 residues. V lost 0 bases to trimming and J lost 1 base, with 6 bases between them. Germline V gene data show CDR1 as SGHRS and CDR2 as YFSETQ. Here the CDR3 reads CASSLEEGTDTQYF. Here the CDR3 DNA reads TGCGCCAGCAGCTTGGAAGAGGGCACAGATACGCAGTATTTT.

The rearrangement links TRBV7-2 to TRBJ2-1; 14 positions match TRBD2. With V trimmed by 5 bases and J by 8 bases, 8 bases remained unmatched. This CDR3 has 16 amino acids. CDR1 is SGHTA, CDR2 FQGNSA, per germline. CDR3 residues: CASSLQTSGGVYEQFF. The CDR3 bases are TGTGCCAGCAGCCTCCAGACTAGCGGGGGGGTATATGAGCAGTTCTTC.

CDR3 protein: CASSEQAFSYEQYF. The CDR3 DNA sequence: TGTGCCAGTAGTGAACAGGCTTTCTCCTACGAGCAGTACTTC. J is TRBJ2-7 and V is TRBV19, with D possibly matching TRBD1 (5 bases). Germline values: CDR1 LNHDA, CDR2 SQIVND (reference sequence). The CDR3 is 14 amino acids. Trimming removed 5 bases from V and 0 bases from J, with 11 bases in between.

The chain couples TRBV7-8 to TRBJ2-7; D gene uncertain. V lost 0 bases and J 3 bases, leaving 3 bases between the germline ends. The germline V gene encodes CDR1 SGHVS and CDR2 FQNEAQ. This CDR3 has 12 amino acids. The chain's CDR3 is CASSLARYEQYF. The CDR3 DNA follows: TGTGCCAGCAGCTTAGCGCGCTACGAGCAGTACTTC.

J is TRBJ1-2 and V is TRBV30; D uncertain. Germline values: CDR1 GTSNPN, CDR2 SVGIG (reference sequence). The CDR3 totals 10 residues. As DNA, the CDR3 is TGTCGTAAGGGAGGCTATGGCTACACCTTC. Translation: CRKGGYGYTF.

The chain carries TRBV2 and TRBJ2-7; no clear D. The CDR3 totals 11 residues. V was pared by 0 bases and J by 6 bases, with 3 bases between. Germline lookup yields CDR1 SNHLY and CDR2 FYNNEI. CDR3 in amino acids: CASSEASEQYF. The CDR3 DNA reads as TGTGCCAGCAGTGAAGCTAGCGAGCAGTACTTC.

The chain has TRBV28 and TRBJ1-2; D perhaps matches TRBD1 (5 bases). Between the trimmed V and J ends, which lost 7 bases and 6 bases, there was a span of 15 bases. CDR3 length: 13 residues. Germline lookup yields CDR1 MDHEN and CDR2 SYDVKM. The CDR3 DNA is TGTGCCAGCACGATACAGGAAGTAGATGGCTACACCTTC. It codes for CASTIQEVDGYTF.

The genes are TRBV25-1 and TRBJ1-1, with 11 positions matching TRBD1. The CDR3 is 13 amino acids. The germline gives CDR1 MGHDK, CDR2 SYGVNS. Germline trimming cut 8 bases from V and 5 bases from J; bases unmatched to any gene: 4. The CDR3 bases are TGTGCCAGCCGGACAGGGGGCGGAACTGAAGCTTTCTTT. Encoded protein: CASRTGGGTEAFF.

CDR3: CASSLLSGNTEAFF. CDR3 nucleotide sequence: TGCGCCAGCAGCTTACTTTCGGGGAACACTGAAGCTTTCTTT. This chain links TRBV5-1 with TRBJ1-1, with D hard to call. V was clipped by 2 bases and J by 1 base, with 9 bases between them. The CDR3 runs 14 residues. Looked up from germline, CDR1 is SGHRS and CDR2 is YFSETQ.

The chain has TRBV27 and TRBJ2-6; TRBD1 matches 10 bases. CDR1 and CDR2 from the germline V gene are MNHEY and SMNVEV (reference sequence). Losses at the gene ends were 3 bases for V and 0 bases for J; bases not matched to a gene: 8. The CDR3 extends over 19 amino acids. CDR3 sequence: CASSFLGQGLSSGANVLTF. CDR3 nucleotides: TGTGCCAGCAGTTTTCTGGGACAGGGGCTCAGCTCTGGGGCCAACGTCCTGACTTTC.

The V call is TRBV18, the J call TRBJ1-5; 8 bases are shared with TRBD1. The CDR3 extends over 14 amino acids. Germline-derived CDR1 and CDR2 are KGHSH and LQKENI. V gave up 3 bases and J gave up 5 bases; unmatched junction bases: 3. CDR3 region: CASSPGTGYQPQHF. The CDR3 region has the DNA TGTGCCAGCTCACCGGGGACAGGCTATCAGCCCCAGCATTTT. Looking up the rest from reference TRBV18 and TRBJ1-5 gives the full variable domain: NAGVMQNPRHLVRRRGQEARLRCSPMKGHSHVYWYRQLPEEGLKFMVYLQKENIIDESGMPKERFSAEFPKEGPSILRIQQVVRGDSAAYFCASSPGTGYQPQHFGDGTRLSIL.

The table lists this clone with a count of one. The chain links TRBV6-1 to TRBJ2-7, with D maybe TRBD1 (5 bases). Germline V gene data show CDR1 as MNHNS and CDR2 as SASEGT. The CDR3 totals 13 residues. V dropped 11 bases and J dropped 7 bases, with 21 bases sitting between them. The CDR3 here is CAGTAQTDEEQYF. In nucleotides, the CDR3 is TGTGCCGGTACAGCACAGACAGACGAGGAGCAGTACTTC.

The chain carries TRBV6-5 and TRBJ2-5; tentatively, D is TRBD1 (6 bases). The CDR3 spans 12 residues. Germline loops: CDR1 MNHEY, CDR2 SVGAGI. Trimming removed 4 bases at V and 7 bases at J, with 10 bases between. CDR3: CASSLEQGTQYF. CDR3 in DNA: TGTGCCAGCAGTTTGGAACAGGGGACCCAGTACTTC.

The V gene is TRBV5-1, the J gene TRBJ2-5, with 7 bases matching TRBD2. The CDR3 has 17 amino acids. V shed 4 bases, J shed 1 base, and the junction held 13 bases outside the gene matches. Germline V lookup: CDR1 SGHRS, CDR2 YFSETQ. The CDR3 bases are TGCGCCAGCAGCCTAACGCCGGCGGGAGCCACCCAAGAGACCCAGTACTTC. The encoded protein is CASSLTPAGATQETQYF.

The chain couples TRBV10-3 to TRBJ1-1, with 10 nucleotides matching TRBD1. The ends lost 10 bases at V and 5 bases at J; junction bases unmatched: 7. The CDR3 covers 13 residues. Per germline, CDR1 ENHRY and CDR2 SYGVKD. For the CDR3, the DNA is TGTGCCACCACCGGGACAGGGGAGACTGAAGCTTTCTTT. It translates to CATTGTGETEAFF.

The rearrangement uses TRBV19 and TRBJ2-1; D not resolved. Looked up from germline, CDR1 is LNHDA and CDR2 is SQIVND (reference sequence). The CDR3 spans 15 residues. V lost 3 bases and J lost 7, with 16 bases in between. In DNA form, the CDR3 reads TGTGCCAGTAGTATCACGAGCCCTACGGTTAATGAGCAGTTCTTC. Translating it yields CASSITSPTVNEQFF.